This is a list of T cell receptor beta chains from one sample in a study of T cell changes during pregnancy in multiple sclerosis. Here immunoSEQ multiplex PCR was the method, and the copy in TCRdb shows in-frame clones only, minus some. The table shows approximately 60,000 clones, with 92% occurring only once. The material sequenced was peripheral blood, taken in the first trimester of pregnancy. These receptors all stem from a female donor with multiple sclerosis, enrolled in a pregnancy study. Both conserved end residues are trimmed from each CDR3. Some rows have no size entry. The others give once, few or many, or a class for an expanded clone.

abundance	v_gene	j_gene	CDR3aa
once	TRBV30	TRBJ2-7	AWWGRQFYEQY
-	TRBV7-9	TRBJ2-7	ASSHTTGRRYEQY
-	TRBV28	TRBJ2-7	ASHRLVPYEQY
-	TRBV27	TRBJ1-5	ASRTGFYSNQPQH
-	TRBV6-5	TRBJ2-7	ASSYSSAGEQY
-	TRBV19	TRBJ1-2	ASSIQDRYYGYT
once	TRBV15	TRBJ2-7	ATSRPSDSYEQY
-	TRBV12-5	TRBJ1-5	ASGLDPGNQPQH
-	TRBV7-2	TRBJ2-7	ASRPGLAGGSSYEQY
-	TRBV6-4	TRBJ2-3	ASSEQGEDTQY
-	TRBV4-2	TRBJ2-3	ASSQEMGTGPDTQY
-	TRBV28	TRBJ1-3	ASSLGSFSGNTIY
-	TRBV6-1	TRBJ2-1	ASSGLAETRDNEQF
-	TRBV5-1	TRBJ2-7	ASSLVKKPTYEQY
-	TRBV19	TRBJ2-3	ASSIGSGRSTDTQY
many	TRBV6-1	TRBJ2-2	ASSVGTGGPGELF
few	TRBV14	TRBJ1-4	ASSQNQGGNEKLF
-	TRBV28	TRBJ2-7	ASSSRDRNYEQY
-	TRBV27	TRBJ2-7	ASSLTWGLGPGWTYEQY
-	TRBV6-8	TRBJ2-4	ASADPWRGARLAKNIQY
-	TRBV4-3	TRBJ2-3	ASSQEPGYLTDTQY
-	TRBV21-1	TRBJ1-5	ASTPGGDRDVYSNQPQH
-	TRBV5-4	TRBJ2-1	ASSPPRGRGNEQF
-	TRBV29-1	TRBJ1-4	SVLGQGVEKLF
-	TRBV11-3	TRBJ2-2	ASSPPSGRVSGELF
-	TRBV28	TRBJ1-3	ASNKGLLSGNTIY
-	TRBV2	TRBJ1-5	ASSDDGGFRGLSNQPQH
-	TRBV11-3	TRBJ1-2	ASSLSGTPYGYT
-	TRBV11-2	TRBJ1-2	ASSLGRDRGHYGYT
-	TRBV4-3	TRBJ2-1	ASSQGARHEQF
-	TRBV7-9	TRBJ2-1	ASSLKGVGGHEQF
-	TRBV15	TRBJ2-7	ATSSRRGSGTYEQY
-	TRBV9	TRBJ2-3	ASNLGLAGTDTQY
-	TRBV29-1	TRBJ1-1	SVRDTEAF
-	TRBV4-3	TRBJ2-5	ASSQDWLAEFTGETQY
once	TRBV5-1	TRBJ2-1	ASSFSPGLAGEEQF
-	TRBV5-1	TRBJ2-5	ASSLVGSQQETQY
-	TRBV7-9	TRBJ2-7	ASSPRDRGYRAEQY
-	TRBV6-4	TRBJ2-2	ASSRTGIDTGELF
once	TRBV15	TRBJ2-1	ATRKTGPYNEQF
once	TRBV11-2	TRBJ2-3	ASSVRGLTDTQY
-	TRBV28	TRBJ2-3	ASSFARGGRSDTQY
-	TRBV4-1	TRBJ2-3	ASSQDWTAKTDTQY
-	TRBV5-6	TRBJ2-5	ASSETLLAGQSLETQY
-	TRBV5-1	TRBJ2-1	ASSLTSGSYNEQF
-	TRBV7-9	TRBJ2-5	ASSRGLAGDRETQY
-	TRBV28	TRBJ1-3	ASSPPTISGNTIY